One T cell receptor beta chain is described in this entry. Its antigen remains unknown. With autoimmune disease history or systemic immunosuppression, patients were excluded. At cycle 4 day 1, cycle 7 day 1, and baseline, blood was sampled. This sample is part of a study of OX40 agonist ivuxolimab in advanced cancers. Study at large: Patients receiving dose escalation had hepatocellular carcinoma, melanoma, renal cell or head and neck cancer. Study-level findings and limits: The study found among the lowest clonal expansion in partial responders at 0.1-3.0 mg/kg.

TCRdb's copy holds only in-frame clones and misses some; the assay was immunoSEQ multiplex PCR. Found here are just under 35,000 clones, 92% of them singletons; the top ten hold 30% to 40%. The trim removed 5 bases at V and 10 bases at J, leaving 7 bases unmatched. The CDR3 runs 14 residues. The V gene's germline CDR1 is LNHDA and CDR2 SQIVND (reference sequence). This material consisted of CD4+ or CD8+ T cells sorted from blood, taken in a trial of the OX40 agonist ivuxolimab. V usage is TRBV19 and J usage is TRBJ2-1; 11 bases map to TRBD2. The TCR originated in an adult with an advanced solid tumor such as melanoma, head and neck, liver or kidney cancer. Written as DNA, the CDR3 is TGTGCCAGTAGTGTTCTAGCGGGGGGCTCGGAGCAGTTCTTC. It is translated as CASSVLAGGSEQFF. Full variable domain (remainder filled in from reference TRBV19 and TRBJ2-1): DGGITQSPKYLFRKEGQNVTLSCEQNLNHDAMYWYRQDPGQGLRLIYYSQIVNDFQKGDIAEGYSVSREKKESFPLTVTSAQKNPTAFYLCASSVLAGGSEQFFGPGTRLTVL.